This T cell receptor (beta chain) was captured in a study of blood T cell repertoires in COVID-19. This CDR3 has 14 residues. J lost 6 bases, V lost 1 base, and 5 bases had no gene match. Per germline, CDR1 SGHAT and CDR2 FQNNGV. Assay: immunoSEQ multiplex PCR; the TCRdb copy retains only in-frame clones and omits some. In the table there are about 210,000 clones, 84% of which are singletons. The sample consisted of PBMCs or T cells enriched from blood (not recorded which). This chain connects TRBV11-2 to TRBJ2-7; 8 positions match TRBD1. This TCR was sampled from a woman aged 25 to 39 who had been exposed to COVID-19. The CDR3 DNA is TGTGCCAGCAGCTTAGCTCAGGGGGCGGGCGAGCAGTACTTC. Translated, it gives CASSLAQGAGEQYF.